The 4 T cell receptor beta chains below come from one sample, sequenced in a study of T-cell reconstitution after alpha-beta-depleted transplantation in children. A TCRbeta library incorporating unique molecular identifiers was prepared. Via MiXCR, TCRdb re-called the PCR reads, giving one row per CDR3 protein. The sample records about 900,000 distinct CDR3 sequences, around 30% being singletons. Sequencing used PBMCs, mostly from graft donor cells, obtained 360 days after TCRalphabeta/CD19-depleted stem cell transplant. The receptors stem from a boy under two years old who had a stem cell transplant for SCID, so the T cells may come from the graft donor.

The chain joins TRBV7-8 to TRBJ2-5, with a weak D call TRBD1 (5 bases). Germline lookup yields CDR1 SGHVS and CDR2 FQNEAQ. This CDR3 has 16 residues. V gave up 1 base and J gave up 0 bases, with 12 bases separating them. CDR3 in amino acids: CASSLVPAGYQETQYF. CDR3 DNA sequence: TGTGCCAGCAGCTTAGTTCCGGCAGGGTACCAAGAGACCCAGTACTTC.

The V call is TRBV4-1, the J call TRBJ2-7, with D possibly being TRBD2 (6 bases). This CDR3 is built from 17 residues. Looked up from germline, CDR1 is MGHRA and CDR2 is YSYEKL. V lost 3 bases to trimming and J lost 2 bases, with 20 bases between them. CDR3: CASSHSPARERTYEQYF. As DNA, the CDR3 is TGCGCCAGCAGCCACAGCCCCGCTCGGGAGAGGACCTACGAGCAGTACTTC.

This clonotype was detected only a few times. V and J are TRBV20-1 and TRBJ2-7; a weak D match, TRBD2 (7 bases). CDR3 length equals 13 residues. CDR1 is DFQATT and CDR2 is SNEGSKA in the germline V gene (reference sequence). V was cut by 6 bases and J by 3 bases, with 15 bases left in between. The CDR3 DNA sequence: TGCAGTGCCCGGGGGGAGGGGGGCTACGAGCAGTACTTC. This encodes CSARGEGGYEQYF.

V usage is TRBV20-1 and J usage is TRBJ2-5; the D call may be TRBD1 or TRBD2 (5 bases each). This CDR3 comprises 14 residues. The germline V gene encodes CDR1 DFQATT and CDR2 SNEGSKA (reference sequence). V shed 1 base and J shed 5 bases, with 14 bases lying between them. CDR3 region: CSARGPGPWETQYF. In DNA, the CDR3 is TGCAGTGCTAGAGGACCGGGGCCGTGGGAGACCCAGTACTTC.